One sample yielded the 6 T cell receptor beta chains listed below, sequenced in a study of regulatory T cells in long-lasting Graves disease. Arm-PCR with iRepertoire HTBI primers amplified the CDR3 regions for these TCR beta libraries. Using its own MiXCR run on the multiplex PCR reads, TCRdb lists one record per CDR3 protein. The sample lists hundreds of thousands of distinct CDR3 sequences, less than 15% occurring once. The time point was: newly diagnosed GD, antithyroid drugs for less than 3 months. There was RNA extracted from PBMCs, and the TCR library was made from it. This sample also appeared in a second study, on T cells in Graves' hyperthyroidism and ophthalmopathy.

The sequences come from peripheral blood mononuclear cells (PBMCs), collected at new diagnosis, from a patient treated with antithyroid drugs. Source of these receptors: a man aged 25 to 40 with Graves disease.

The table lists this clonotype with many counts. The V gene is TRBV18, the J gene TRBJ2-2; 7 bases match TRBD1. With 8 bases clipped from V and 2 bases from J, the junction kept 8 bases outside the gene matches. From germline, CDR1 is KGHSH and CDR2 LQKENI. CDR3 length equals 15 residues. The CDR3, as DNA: TGTGCCAGCAGTCCCGGGACAGCCAACACCGGGGAGCTGTTTTTT. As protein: CASSPGTANTGELFF.

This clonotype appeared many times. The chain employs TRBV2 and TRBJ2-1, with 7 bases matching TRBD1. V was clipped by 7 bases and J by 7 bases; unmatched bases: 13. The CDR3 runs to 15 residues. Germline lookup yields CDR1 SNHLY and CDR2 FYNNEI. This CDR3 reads CASIKGALYGNEQFF. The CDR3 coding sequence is TGTGCCAGCATAAAGGGGGCCCTTTATGGTAATGAGCAGTTCTTC.

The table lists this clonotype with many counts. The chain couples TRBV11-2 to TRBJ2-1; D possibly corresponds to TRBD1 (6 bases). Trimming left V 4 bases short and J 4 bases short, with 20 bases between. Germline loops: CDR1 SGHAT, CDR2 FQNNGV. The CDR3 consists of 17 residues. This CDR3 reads CASSSRTVGLLYNEQFF. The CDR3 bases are TGTGCCAGCAGCTCGCGGACAGTGGGGCTTTTATACAATGAGCAGTTCTTC.

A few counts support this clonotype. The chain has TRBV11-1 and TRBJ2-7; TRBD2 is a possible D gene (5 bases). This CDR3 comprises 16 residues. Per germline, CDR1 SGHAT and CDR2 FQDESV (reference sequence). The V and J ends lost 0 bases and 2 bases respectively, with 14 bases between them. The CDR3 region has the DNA TGTGCCAGCAGCTTAGCGGCCCCAGTCGGGGCCTACGAGCAGTACTTC. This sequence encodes CASSLAAPVGAYEQYF.

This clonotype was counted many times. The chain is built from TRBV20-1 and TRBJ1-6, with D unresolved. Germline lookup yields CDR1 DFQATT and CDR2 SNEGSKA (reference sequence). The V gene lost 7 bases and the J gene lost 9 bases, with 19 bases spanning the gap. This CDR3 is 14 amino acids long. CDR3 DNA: TGCAGTGGGGCGCGAGACACCGATTTTTCACCCCTCCACTTT. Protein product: CSGARDTDFSPLHF.

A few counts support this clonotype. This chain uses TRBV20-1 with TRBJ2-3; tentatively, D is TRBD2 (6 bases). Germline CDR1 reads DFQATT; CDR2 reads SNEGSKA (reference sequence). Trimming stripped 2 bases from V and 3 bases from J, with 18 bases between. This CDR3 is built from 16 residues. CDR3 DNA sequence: TGCAGTGCTAGACATAGCGGAAAACTTATTACAGATACGCAGTATTTT. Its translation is CSARHSGKLITDTQYF.